The rows below give T cell receptor beta chains drawn from one sample of a study of control samples from healthy donors and cancer patients. Assay: immunoSEQ multiplex PCR; the TCRdb copy retains only in-frame clones and omits some. The repertoire holds around 110,000 clones, with 85% to 95% as singletons. Sequencing was carried out using blood. The receptors derive from a man aged 25-45 years in good health. Both conserved end residues are part of each CDR3. D genes are given only for firm matches. Size tells how often a clone was seen (once, few, many) or the class of an expanded clone, and some rows leave it out.

clone_size	d_call	v_call	j_call	cdr3_aa	cdr3_nt
few	.	TRBV6-5	TRBJ1-3	CASSPTGAGNTIYF	TGTGCCAGCAGCCCCACAGGAGCTGGAAACACCATATATTTT
.	.	TRBV7-2	TRBJ2-7	CASSLEAESYYEQYF	TGTGCCAGCAGCTTAGAGGCTGAGTCTTACTACGAGCAGTACTTC
.	.	TRBV5-1	TRBJ1-4	CASSFSSGATNEKLFF	TGCGCCAGCAGCTTTTCTTCAGGGGCAACTAATGAAAAACTGTTTTTT
once	.	TRBV3-1/TRBV3-2	TRBJ1-2	CASSQDPLYGYTF	TGTGCCAGCAGCCAAGACCCTTTGTATGGCTACACCTTC
.	.	TRBV5-1	TRBJ1-2	CASRERAQVVGIDYGYTF	TGCGCCAGCAGGGAGAGGGCGCAGGTTGTGGGTATTGACTATGGCTACACCTTC
.	.	TRBV6-6	TRBJ1-2	CASSDSHYGYTF	TGTGCCTCATCCGACAGTCACTATGGCTACACCTTC
.	.	TRBV19	TRBJ1-1	CATAARTSSSTEAFF	TGTGCCACCGCCGCTCGGACTTCGTCGAGCACTGAAGCTTTCTTT
.	.	TRBV7-8	TRBJ1-3	CASSGGRTSGNTIYF	TGTGCCAGCAGCGGGGGAAGAACCTCTGGAAACACCATATATTTT
.	TRBD2	TRBV7-2	TRBJ2-1	CASSLASGEWEQFF	TGTGCCAGCAGCTTAGCGAGCGGGGAGTGGGAGCAGTTCTTC
.	.	TRBV28	TRBJ1-5	CASSEGGQGESNQPQHF	TGTGCCAGCAGCGAAGGGGGGCAGGGAGAAAGCAATCAGCCCCAGCATTTT
.	TRBD2	TRBV15	TRBJ2-5	CATSRELAGGLETQYF	TGTGCCACCAGCAGGGAACTAGCGGGGGGTCTGGAGACCCAGTACTTC
.	.	TRBV5-6	TRBJ2-7	CASSVSSYEQYF	TGTGCCAGCAGCGTGAGCTCCTACGAGCAGTACTTC
.	TRBD2	TRBV7-9	TRBJ2-3	CASSLIGAGGTSTDTQYF	TGTGCCAGCAGCCTTATAGGGGCGGGGGGAACTAGCACAGATACGCAGTATTTT
few	TRBD1	TRBV7-9	TRBJ1-5	CASSSWTGGFNQPQHF	TGTGCCAGCAGCTCCTGGACAGGGGGATTCAATCAGCCCCAGCATTTT
.	.	TRBV28	TRBJ1-4	CASNSVGGAEGEKLFF	TGTGCCAGCAACTCCGTCGGCGGGGCTGAAGGGGAAAAACTGTTTTTT
.	.	TRBV10-3	TRBJ1-1	CAISVNENTEAFF	TGTGCCATCAGTGTGAATGAGAACACTGAAGCTTTCTTT
.	TRBD1	TRBV28	TRBJ1-4	CASRDNPDRFFF	TGTGCCAGCAGGGATAATCCGGACAGGTTCTTCTTT
.	.	TRBV7-9	TRBJ1-3	CASSAAGNTIYF	TGTGCCAGCAGCGCGGCAGGGAACACCATATATTTT
.	TRBD1	TRBV7-6	TRBJ1-4	CASSLAKKMTGNEKLFF	TGTGCCAGCAGCTTAGCGAAGAAGATGACAGGGAATGAAAAACTGTTTTTT
.	.	TRBV7-2	TRBJ2-3	CASSLEIGTDTQYF	TGTGCCAGCAGCTTAGAGATCGGCACAGATACGCAGTATTTT
.	.	TRBV10-3	TRBJ2-1	CAIRSDTISYNEQFF	TGTGCCATCAGATCGGATACTATCTCCTACAATGAGCAGTTCTTC
once	TRBD2	TRBV6-5	TRBJ2-5	CASSYKTSGYQETQYF	TGTGCCAGCAGTTACAAGACTAGCGGGTACCAAGAGACCCAGTACTTC
.	.	TRBV6-6	TRBJ2-1	CASSSKGGEQFF	TGTGCCAGCAGTTCCAAGGGGGGTGAGCAGTTCTTC
.	.	TRBV5-8	TRBJ2-7	CASMFQGPVYEQYF	TGTGCCAGCATGTTTCAGGGACCCGTCTACGAGCAGTACTTC
.	TRBD1	TRBV24-1	TRBJ1-5	CATSPTGGNQPQHF	TGTGCCACCAGTCCGACAGGGGGTAATCAGCCCCAGCATTTT
.	.	TRBV2	TRBJ2-7	CATPRGGSYEQYF	TGTGCCACCCCAAGGGGGGGGTCCTACGAGCAGTACTTC
.	.	TRBV28	TRBJ1-5	CASSSGVSNQPQHF	TGTGCCAGCAGTTCGGGGGTGAGCAATCAGCCCCAGCATTTT
.	TRBD1	TRBV28	TRBJ1-1	CASTPRGQMNTEAFF	TGTGCCAGCACCCCGCGGGGACAGATGAACACTGAAGCTTTCTTT
.	.	TRBV5-4	TRBJ1-1	CASSLRYGFGGTEAFF	TGTGCCAGCAGCTTGCGCTACGGCTTTGGGGGCACTGAAGCTTTCTTT
.	TRBD1	TRBV6-4	TRBJ1-4	CASGRQGWGEKLFF	TGTGCCAGCGGCAGACAGGGGTGGGGTGAAAAACTGTTTTTT
once	.	TRBV27	TRBJ2-7	CASGGREQYF	TGTGCCAGCGGAGGAAGGGAGCAGTACTTC
once	TRBD1	TRBV2	TRBJ1-2	CASSVGQGDYGYTF	TGTGCCAGCAGCGTCGGACAGGGAGATTATGGCTACACCTTC
.	.	TRBV12-3/TRBV12-4	TRBJ1-2	CASSRETEYGYTF	TGTGCCAGCAGTCGTGAGACAGAATATGGCTACACCTTC
.	.	TRBV12-3/TRBV12-4	TRBJ1-1	CASSLVLPEAFF	TGTGCCAGCAGTTTAGTTTTACCTGAAGCTTTCTTT
.	.	TRBV5-5	TRBJ1-1	CATLSGTEAFF	TGTGCCACCCTAAGTGGCACTGAAGCTTTCTTT
.	.	TRBV5-5	TRBJ1-3	CASSLDWVDTIYF	TGTGCCAGCAGCTTGGATTGGGTTGACACCATATATTTT
.	TRBD1	TRBV5-1	TRBJ1-2	CASSLYTGTDYGYTF	TGCGCCAGCAGCTTATACACCGGGACAGACTATGGCTACACCTTC
.	TRBD1	TRBV30	TRBJ1-4	CAWGPGTAVEKLFF	TGTGCCTGGGGGCCGGGGACAGCGGTAGAAAAACTGTTTTTT
.	.	TRBV30	TRBJ1-3	CAWSGPISGNTIYF	TGTGCCTGGAGTGGACCGATCTCTGGAAACACCATATATTTT
.	TRBD1	TRBV5-4	TRBJ2-1	CASSRRTGVDNEQFF	TGTGCCAGCAGCCGAAGAACAGGGGTAGACAATGAGCAGTTCTTC
once	.	TRBV27	TRBJ1-1	CASSLFHGGPEAFF	TGTGCCAGCAGTTTATTTCACGGGGGGCCTGAAGCTTTCTTT
.	.	TRBV6-5	TRBJ1-3	CASSYIPVSGNTIYF	TGTGCCAGCAGTTACATCCCCGTTAGCGGAAACACCATATATTTT
few	TRBD1	TRBV2	TRBJ2-7	CASSDPQGSSYEQYF	TGTGCCAGCAGTGATCCACAGGGGAGTTCCTACGAGCAGTACTTC
.	TRBD2	TRBV24-1	TRBJ2-1	CATSDFSGGAGDEQFF	TGTGCCACCAGTGATTTCAGCGGGGGGGCTGGAGATGAGCAGTTCTTC
.	.	TRBV2	TRBJ1-2	CASSRLDSEANYGYTF	TGTGCCAGCAGCCGCCTCGACAGCGAAGCTAACTATGGCTACACCTTC
.	.	TRBV5-1	TRBJ2-5	CASSSRQGEREETQYF	TGCGCCAGCAGCTCCCGACAGGGAGAACGGGAGGAGACCCAGTACTTC
.	.	TRBV5-1	TRBJ1-3	CASSLPSGNTIYF	TGCGCCAGCAGCCTTCCCTCTGGAAACACCATATATTTT
.	.	TRBV7-9	TRBJ2-2	CASSIPVHGELFF	TGTGCCAGCAGCATCCCAGTTCACGGGGAGCTGTTTTTT
.	.	TRBV3-1/TRBV3-2	TRBJ2-1	CASSQDYSPPYNEQFF	TGTGCCAGCAGCCAAGATTACTCCCCCCCCTACAATGAGCAGTTCTTC
.	.	TRBV29-1	TRBJ2-3	CSVEDRRTDTQYF	TGCAGCGTTGAAGATAGAAGGACAGATACGCAGTATTTT
once	.	TRBV30	TRBJ2-1	CALGREIRNEQFF	TGTGCCTTGGGGAGAGAGATCCGCAATGAGCAGTTCTTC
.	TRBD1	TRBV29-1	TRBJ1-1	CSALQGATEAFF	TGCAGCGCGTTACAGGGGGCCACTGAAGCTTTCTTT